The T cell receptor (beta chain) described here comes from a study of blood T cells in healthy people across ages. This clonotype was seen more than once but under ten times. Next came a second PCR, run for 7 to 11 cycles, which used a sample-barcoded 5' primer along with a J-beta primer mix. TCRdb re-analysed the 5' RACE reads in MiXCR, keeping a single row per CDR3 protein. The data contain about 1.8 million distinct CDR3 sequences, about 50% of them seen just once; the ten biggest clones take up roughly 2.1%. The germline CDR1 and CDR2 sequences are KGHSH and LQKENI. The V and J ends lost 0 bases and 1 base respectively, with 5 bases between them. The CDR3 is made up of 14 amino acids.

The sample comprised blood. The V gene is TRBV18, the J gene TRBJ2-3; D call uncertain. This clonotype originated in a woman in her forties in good health. This chain's CDR3 is CASSPPTGTDTQYF. The CDR3 nucleotides are TGTGCCAGCTCACCACCCACAGGCACAGATACGCAGTATTTT.